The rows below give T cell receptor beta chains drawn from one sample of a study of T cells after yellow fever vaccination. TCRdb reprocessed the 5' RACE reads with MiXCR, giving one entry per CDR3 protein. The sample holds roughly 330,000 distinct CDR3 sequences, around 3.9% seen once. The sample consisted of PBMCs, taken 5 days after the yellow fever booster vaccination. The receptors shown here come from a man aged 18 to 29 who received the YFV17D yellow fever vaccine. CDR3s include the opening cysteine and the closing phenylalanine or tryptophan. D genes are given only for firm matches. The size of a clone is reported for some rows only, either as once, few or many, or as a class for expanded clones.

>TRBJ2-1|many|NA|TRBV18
TGTGCCAGCTCACCGAGCCAGGCGAGGAATGAGCAGTTCTTC
CASSPSQARNEQFF
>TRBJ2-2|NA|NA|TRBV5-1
TGCGCCAGCAGCTTGGCTGCAGGGACGAACACCGGGGAGCTGTTTTTT
CASSLAAGTNTGELFF
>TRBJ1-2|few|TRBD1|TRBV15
TGTGCCACCAGCACTATCTCTACCGGGACAGGGTTCTTCTATGGCTACACCTTC
CATSTISTGTGFFYGYTF
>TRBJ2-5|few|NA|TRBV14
TGTGCCAGCAGCCTCACGTACCAAGAGACCCAGTACTTC
CASSLTYQETQYF
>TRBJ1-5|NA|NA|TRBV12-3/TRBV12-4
TGTGCCAGCAGTTTCGGACGGGACAATCAGCCCCAGCATTTT
CASSFGRDNQPQHF
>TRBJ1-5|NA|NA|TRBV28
TGTGCCAGCAGTTTAACCCCCGGTCAGCCCCAGCATTTT
CASSLTPGQPQHF
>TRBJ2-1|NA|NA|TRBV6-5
TGTGCCAGCAGTTACAATGGAGGAAGCTCCTACAATGAGCAGTTCTTC
CASSYNGGSSYNEQFF
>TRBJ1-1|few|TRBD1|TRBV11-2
TGTGCCAGCAGCTTCCAGGGGGGGAGAACTGAAGCTTTCTTT
CASSFQGGRTEAFF
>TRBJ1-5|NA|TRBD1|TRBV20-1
TGCAGTGCTAGAGCAATCCTTGGCTCAGGGGGACAGCCCCAGCATTTT
CSARAILGSGGQPQHF
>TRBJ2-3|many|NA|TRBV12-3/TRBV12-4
TGTGCCAGCAGCCTCTGGGGAGCTAGCACAGATACGCAGTATTTT
CASSLWGASTDTQYF
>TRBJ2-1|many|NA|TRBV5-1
TGCGCCAGCAGCTTGGCCGTCGTGACAGGATGGCCTATAGGGCAGTTCTTC
CASSLAVVTGWPIGQFF
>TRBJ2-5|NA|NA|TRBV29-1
TGCAGCGTGTCCAGGGATAAAGAGACCCAGTACTTC
CSVSRDKETQYF
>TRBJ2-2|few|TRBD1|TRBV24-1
TGTGCCACCAGTGACCCGGGACAGGGGTCCACCGGGGAGCTGTTTTTT
CATSDPGQGSTGELFF
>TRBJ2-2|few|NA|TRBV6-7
TGTGCCAGCGGTGGTAGGGCGGAGAGGGGGGAGCTGTTTTTT
CASGGRAERGELFF
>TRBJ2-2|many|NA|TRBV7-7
TGTGCTACACGTGAGCGGCCCAACACCGGGGAGCTGTTTTTT
CATRERPNTGELFF
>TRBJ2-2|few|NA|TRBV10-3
TGTGCCATCAGTGAGAGGGCTGTGAGGAACACCGGGGAGCTGTTTTTT
CAISERAVRNTGELFF
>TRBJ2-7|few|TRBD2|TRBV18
TGTGCCAGCTCACCAACGACTAGCGCAAACTCCTACGAGCAGCACTTC
CASSPTTSANSYEQHF
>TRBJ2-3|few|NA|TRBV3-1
TGTGCCAGCAGCCAAGGGGGCCTCGGAGATACGCAGTATTTT
CASSQGGLGDTQYF
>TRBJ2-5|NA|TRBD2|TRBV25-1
TGTGCCAGCAGTCCGACTAGCGGGATCGGTGAGACCCAGTACTTC
CASSPTSGIGETQYF
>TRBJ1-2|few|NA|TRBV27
TGTGCCAGCAGAAGGGGGGGATTAGATGGCTACACCTTC
CASRRGGLDGYTF
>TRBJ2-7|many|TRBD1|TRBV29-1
TGCAGCGTTGAAGTACCGGGACAGTTCACCTACGAGCAGTACTTC
CSVEVPGQFTYEQYF
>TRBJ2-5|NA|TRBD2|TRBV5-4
TGTGCCAGCAGCTGGACTAGCGGGGGGGCAGAGACCCAGTACTTC
CASSWTSGGAETQYF
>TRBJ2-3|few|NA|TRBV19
TGTGCCAGTGCCGCGTCCAACTCAGATACGCAGTATTTT
CASAASNSDTQYF
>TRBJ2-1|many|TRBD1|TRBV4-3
TGCGCCAGCAGCCGCCGACAGGGCGTCTACAATGAGCAGTTCTTC
CASSRRQGVYNEQFF
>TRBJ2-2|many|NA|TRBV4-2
TGTGCCAGCAGCCAAGATTACCGGGGTGGGACCGGGGAGCTGTTTTTT
CASSQDYRGGTGELFF
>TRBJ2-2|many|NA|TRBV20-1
TGCAGTGCTAGAGATTCCCCGTACACCGGGGAGCTGTTTTTT
CSARDSPYTGELFF
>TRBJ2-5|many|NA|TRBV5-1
TGCGCCAGCAGCCCGCCGAGGGCTGAGACCCAGTACTTC
CASSPPRAETQYF
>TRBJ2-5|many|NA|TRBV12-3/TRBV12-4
TGTGCCAGCAGTTTATACCGTATCGAGACCCAGTACTTC
CASSLYRIETQYF